This T cell receptor (beta chain) emerged from a study of T cell responses to AZD1222 COVID-19 vaccine. Turning to this clone: Its antigen is still unknown.

Regarding the study as a whole: Vaccine-associated CD4 TCRs ranged over spike, dominating at 160-218 and 743-854. Clonal diversity was possibly underestimated, and the donors were mostly white British, with more females.

Germline V CDR1 and CDR2: SQVTM, ANQGSEA. After removal of 7 bases from V and 0 bases from J, the junction contained 4 bases not matched to a gene. The CDR3 totals 14 residues. Samples with a second dose at about 4 or about 12 weeks were pooled together. Only in-frame clones appear in the TCRdb table, and some are missing; sequencing was by immunoSEQ multiplex PCR. The sample shows about 180,000 clones, 88% of them seen only once. Material: peripheral blood, obtained 28 days after the second AZD1222 dose. The chain employs TRBV29-1 and TRBJ2-2; 8 bases are shared with TRBD1. The TCR comes from an adult who received the AZD1222 COVID-19 vaccine. CDR3 nucleotide sequence: TGCAGCGCCTCGGGACAGGCGAACACCGGGGAGCTGTTTTTT. It is translated as CSASGQANTGELFF.